Presented here are 14 T cell receptor beta chains from one specimen sequenced in a study of OX40 agonist ivuxolimab in advanced cancers. The table came from immunoSEQ multiplex PCR; TCRdb's copy has only in-frame clones and leaves some out. The table shows about 48,000 clones, with approximately 90% occurring only once. The specimen comprised CD4+ or CD8+ T cells sorted from blood, sampled in a trial of the OX40 agonist ivuxolimab. The origin of the receptors is an adult with an advanced solid tumor such as melanoma, head and neck, liver or kidney cancer.

This chain connects TRBV19 to TRBJ1-2; 7 nucleotides line up with TRBD1. The V gene's germline CDR1 is LNHDA and CDR2 SQIVND (reference sequence). After removal of 4 bases from V and 8 bases from J, the junction contained 7 bases not matched to a gene. The CDR3 sequence is 13 residues long. DNA for the CDR3: TGTGCCAGTAGTACAGGACAGGTCGGGGGCTACACCTTC. The encoded protein is CASSTGQVGGYTF.

V is TRBV19 and J is TRBJ1-1; 7 bases map to TRBD1. CDR1 and CDR2 from the germline V gene are LNHDA and SQIVND (reference sequence). V was pared by 6 bases and J by 2 bases, with 9 bases of the junction left unmatched. This CDR3 comprises 15 residues. The CDR3 loop is CASRTGTRGNTEAFF. The CDR3 region has the DNA TGTGCCAGTAGGACAGGGACCCGCGGTAACACTGAAGCTTTCTTT.

The V gene is TRBV6-1, the J gene TRBJ2-3; possible D gene TRBD2, 5 bases. CDR3 length: 14 amino acids. V dropped 6 bases and J dropped 0 bases, with 10 bases sitting between them. Germline-derived CDR1 and CDR2 are MNHNS and SASEGT. The CDR3 nucleotides are TGTGCCAGCAGGGACTTTACTAGCACAGATACGCAGTATTTT. Its translation is CASRDFTSTDTQYF.

The V and J genes are TRBV4-2 and TRBJ1-2; D possibly corresponds to TRBD1 (5 bases). V lost 1 base to trimming and J lost 3 bases, with 9 bases between them. Germline values: CDR1 LGHNA, CDR2 YNFKEQ. This CDR3 is 14 amino acids long. The CDR3 loop reads CASSQGQNHYGYTF. For the CDR3, the DNA is TGTGCCAGCAGCCAAGGACAGAACCACTATGGCTACACCTTC.

J is TRBJ1-4 and V is TRBV7-9, with a tentative D call TRBD1 (5 bases). Germline CDR1 is SEHNR and CDR2 is FQNEAQ (reference sequence). The CDR3 is 11 amino acids. CDR3 nucleotide sequence: TGTGCGAGCGGGACCTCCCGCATACTGTTTTTT. Amino acids: CASGTSRILFF.

The V call is TRBV5-6, the J call TRBJ1-3; TRBD1 matches at 9 bases. Per germline, CDR1 SGHDT and CDR2 YYEEEE. The CDR3 is 19 residues long. V gave up 0 bases and J gave up 0 bases; unmatched junction bases: 10. The CDR3 nucleotides are TGTGCCAGCAGCTTGGAAAGGACAGGGGCCGACTACTCTGGAAACACCATATATTTT. It is translated as CASSLERTGADYSGNTIYF.

The J gene is TRBJ2-7, the V gene TRBV30; 9 positions agree with TRBD2. The CDR3 has 13 residues. With 6 bases clipped from V and 4 bases from J, the junction kept 7 bases outside the gene matches. Germline V gene sequence: CDR1 GTSNPN, CDR2 SVGIG (reference sequence). The DNA for the CDR3 is TGTGCCTGCCTGACTAGCGGCCTATACGAGCAGTACTTC. Amino acid sequence: CACLTSGLYEQYF.

This clone was seen a few times. Written as DNA, the CDR3 is TGTGCCAGCAGCTTAGAGTTCGGCAATCAGCCCCAGCATTTT. It is translated as CASSLEFGNQPQHF. This chain joins TRBV7-9 and TRBJ1-5; D remains unclear. Per the germline V gene, CDR1 is SEHNR and CDR2 is FQNEAQ (reference sequence). The CDR3 contains 14 residues. V shed 1 base and J shed 2 bases, with 6 bases lying between them.

The J gene is TRBJ2-1, the V gene TRBV7-2, with D possibly matching TRBD2 (6 bases). The germline V gene has CDR1 SGHTA and CDR2 FQGNSA. Between the trimmed V and J ends, which lost 6 bases and 0 bases, there was a span of 24 bases. CDR3 length equals 19 residues. The CDR3 DNA sequence: TGTGCCAGCAGAATAGGCCCTCCAACTAGCAGAAGCTCCTACAATGAGCAGTTCTTC. It translates to CASRIGPPTSRSSYNEQFF.

The chain recombines TRBV5-6 with TRBJ2-1; TRBD1 agrees at 9 bases. Germline V CDR1 and CDR2: SGHDT, YYEEEE. This CDR3 has 16 residues. V lost 4 bases to trimming and J lost 9 bases; unmatched junction nucleotides: 14. CDR3 residues: CASSTNSGQGWSEQFF. The CDR3 DNA follows: TGTGCCAGCAGCACTAACTCTGGACAGGGGTGGAGTGAGCAGTTCTTC.

This rearrangement joins TRBV7-9 to TRBJ2-5; D might be TRBD1 or TRBD2, each matching 6 bases. Per the germline V gene, CDR1 is SEHNR and CDR2 is FQNEAQ (reference sequence). This CDR3 is 14 amino acids long. Trimming left V 8 bases short and J 5 bases short, with 18 bases between. Here the CDR3 DNA reads TGTGCCAGCCCTGATTGGGGGGCGATGGAGACCCAGTACTTC. This gives the protein CASPDWGAMETQYF.

The chain uses TRBV20-1 and TRBJ2-7; no firm D call. Germline V gene lookup returns CDR1 DFQATT and CDR2 SNEGSKA (reference sequence). With 1 base removed from V and 3 bases from J, the gap between germline ends came to 4 bases. The CDR3 runs 11 residues. In nucleotides, the CDR3 is TGCAGTGCTAGAGCGGACTACGAGCAGTACTTC. It yields the protein CSARADYEQYF.

J is TRBJ1-4 and V is TRBV5-5, with 8 bases fitting TRBD1. The germline CDR1 and CDR2 sequences are SGHKS and YYEKEE (reference sequence). Trimming at V came to 0 bases and at J to 7 bases, leaving 2 bases not matched to a gene. This CDR3 contains 14 residues. CDR3 loop: CASSLVTGGEKLFF. CDR3 sequence (DNA): TGTGCCAGCAGCTTGGTTACAGGGGGTGAAAAACTGTTTTTT.

The chain links TRBV7-2 to TRBJ1-6; 7 nucleotides line up with TRBD1. Losses at the gene ends were 3 bases for V and 10 bases for J; bases not matched to a gene: 9. Per germline, CDR1 SGHTA and CDR2 FQGNSA. The CDR3 loop spans 15 amino acids. The CDR3 spells CASSFRGTVDSPLHF. DNA for the CDR3: TGTGCCAGCAGCTTTAGGGGGACAGTCGACTCACCCCTCCACTTT.